This is a list of T cell receptor beta chains from one sample in a study of early T cells in non-severe SARS-CoV-2 infection. One entry per CDR3 protein, called by TCRdb with MiXCR from the 5' RACE reads. The repertoire has over 45,000 distinct CDR3 sequences, 5.6% of them found once; the top ten carry 4.5% to 5.5%. Sequenced sample: whole blood. The receptors here all came from an adult who was a healthcare worker with PCR-confirmed SARS-CoV-2 infection or an uninfected control (not recorded which). Each CDR3 is given with its conserved first and last residue. The D gene is left open where the match is weak. The size of a clone is reported for some rows only, either as once, few or many, or as a class for expanded clones.

clone size | J gene | D gene | V gene | CDR3 DNA | CDR3 protein
few | TRBJ1-1 | . | TRBV5-1 | TGCGCCAGCAGCTTTCAGAACACTGAAGCTTTCTTT | CASSFQNTEAFF
many | TRBJ2-1 | TRBD2 | TRBV7-9 | TGTGCCAGCAGCCCCGGGACTAGCGGGAGCAATGAGCAGTTCTTC | CASSPGTSGSNEQFF
many | TRBJ2-7 | TRBD1 | TRBV19 | TGTGCCAGTAGCCAACCGGGACAGCTCTACGAGCAGTACTTC | CASSQPGQLYEQYF
many | TRBJ1-5 | . | TRBV19 | TGTGCCAGTAGTATCATGTCCAGGGACCATCAGCCCCAGCATTTT | CASSIMSRDHQPQHF
many | TRBJ2-7 | . | TRBV9 | TGTGCCAGCAGCAAGACCGGGCTTACCTACGAGCAGTACTTC | CASSKTGLTYEQYF
many | TRBJ2-1 | . | TRBV3-1 | TGTGCCAGCAGCCCGGGCAGGGGGGGTTACAATGAGCAGTTCTTC | CASSPGRGGYNEQFF
many | TRBJ2-2 | TRBD2 | TRBV7-2 | TGTGCCAGCAGCTTTGATAGCGGGGGGGTGAACACCGGGGAGCTGTTTTTT | CASSFDSGGVNTGELFF
many | TRBJ1-1 | TRBD1 | TRBV7-2 | TGTGCCAGCAGCTCCGTCTGGAGACAGGGCAGTGAAGCTTTCTTT | CASSSVWRQGSEAFF
few | TRBJ1-4 | . | TRBV30 | TGTGCCTGGAGCACGGCGGAAAAACTGTTTTTT | CAWSTAEKLFF
once | TRBJ1-1 | TRBD1 | TRBV30 | TGTGCCTGGGCGGGACAGGCGAACACTGAAGCTTTCTTT | CAWAGQANTEAFF
many | TRBJ1-2 | . | TRBV20-1 | TGCAGTGCTACCCCCCCGGCGGTGGTTTTTTGGAACTATGGCTACACCTTC | CSATPPAVVFWNYGYTF
many | TRBJ1-2 | . | TRBV5-4 | TGTGCCAGCAGCTTGGAATCACAGGGATCCGGCTACACCTTC | CASSLESQGSGYTF
many | TRBJ2-3 | . | TRBV11-2 | TGTGCCAGCAGCTTAGGGCCACATACAGATACGCAGTATTTT | CASSLGPHTDTQYF
many | TRBJ1-3 | . | TRBV29-1 | TGCAGCGTTGTTACAGGTTCTTCTGGAAACACCATATATTTT | CSVVTGSSGNTIYF
many | TRBJ1-1 | . | TRBV14 | TGTGCCAGCAGACCATACAGGGAGGGCACTGAAGCTTTCTTT | CASRPYREGTEAFF
many | TRBJ2-3 | . | TRBV30 | TGTGCCTCGAATGTAGCAGGGAGGACAGATACGCAGTATTTT | CASNVAGRTDTQYF
. | TRBJ1-3 | . | TRBV4-2 | TGTGCCAGCAGCCAAGTTTGGGGGCGCGGAAACACCATATATTTT | CASSQVWGRGNTIYF
many | TRBJ2-5 | TRBD2 | TRBV29-1 | TGCAGCGTTGAAAAAGCGGGGCACCAAGAGACCCAGTACTTC | CSVEKAGHQETQYF
few | TRBJ2-7 | . | TRBV6-6 | TGTGCCAGCAGAGACGGGGGGCCCTCCTACGAGCAGTACTTC | CASRDGGPSYEQYF
many | TRBJ2-3 | . | TRBV25-1 | TGTGCCAGCAGTATAGAAGACACTTGGGGCACAGATACGCAGTATTTT | CASSIEDTWGTDTQYF
few | TRBJ2-7 | . | TRBV27 | TGTGCCAGCAGCCGACCCTCCCCGGGGGCGCTAGCATTTGGCGAGCAGTACTTC | CASSRPSPGALAFGEQYF